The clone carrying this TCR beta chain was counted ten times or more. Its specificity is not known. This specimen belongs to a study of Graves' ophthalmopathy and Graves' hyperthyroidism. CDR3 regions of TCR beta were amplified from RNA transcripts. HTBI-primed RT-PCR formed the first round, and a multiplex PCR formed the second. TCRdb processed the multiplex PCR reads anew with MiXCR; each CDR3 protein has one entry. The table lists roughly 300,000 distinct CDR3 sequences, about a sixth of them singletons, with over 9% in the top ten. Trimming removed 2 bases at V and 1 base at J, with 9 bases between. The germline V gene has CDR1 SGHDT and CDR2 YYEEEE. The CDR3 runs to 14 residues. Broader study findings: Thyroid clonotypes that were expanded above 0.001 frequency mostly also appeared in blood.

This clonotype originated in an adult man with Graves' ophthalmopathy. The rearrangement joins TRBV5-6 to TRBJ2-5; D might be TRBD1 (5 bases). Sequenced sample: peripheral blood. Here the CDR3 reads CASSFRGPQETQYF. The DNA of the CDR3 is TGTGCCAGCAGCTTTAGGGGCCCCCAAGAGACCCAGTACTTC.